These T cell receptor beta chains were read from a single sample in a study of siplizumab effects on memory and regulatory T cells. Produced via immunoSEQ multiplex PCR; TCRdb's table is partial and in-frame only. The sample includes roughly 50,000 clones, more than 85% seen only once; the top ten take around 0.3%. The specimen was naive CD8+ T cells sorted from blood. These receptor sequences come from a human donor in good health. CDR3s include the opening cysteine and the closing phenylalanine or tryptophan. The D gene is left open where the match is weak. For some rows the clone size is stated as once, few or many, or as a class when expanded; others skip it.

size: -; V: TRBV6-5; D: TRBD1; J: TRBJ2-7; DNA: TGTGCCAGCAGAGACCGGGACAGGGTTTTCTACGAGCAGTACTTC; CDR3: CASRDRDRVFYEQYF
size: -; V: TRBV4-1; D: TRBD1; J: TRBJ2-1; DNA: TGCGCCAGCAGCCTCTACAGGGGCAATGAGCAGTTCTTC; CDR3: CASSLYRGNEQFF
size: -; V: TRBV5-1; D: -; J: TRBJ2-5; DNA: TGCGCCAGCAGCTTGCCGACGGTCCAAGAGACCCAGTACTTC; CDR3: CASSLPTVQETQYF
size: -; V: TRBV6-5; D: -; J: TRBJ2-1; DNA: TGTGCCAGCAGTTCGGATACAGGATACAATGAGCAGTTCTTC; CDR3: CASSSDTGYNEQFF
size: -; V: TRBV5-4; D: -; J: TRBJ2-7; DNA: TGTGCCAGCCAAGGAAGGACGGGCGTTGTGTACTTC; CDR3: CASQGRTGVVYF
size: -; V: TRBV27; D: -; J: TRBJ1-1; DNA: TGTGCCAGCAGTTTTCCAGGGTCTGAAGCTTTCTTT; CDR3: CASSFPGSEAFF
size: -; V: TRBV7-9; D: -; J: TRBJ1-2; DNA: TGTGCCAGCCAGAAGGAGGGGATCGATGGCTACACCTTC; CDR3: CASQKEGIDGYTF
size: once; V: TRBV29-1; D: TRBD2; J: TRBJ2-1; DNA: TGCAGCGTTGCGGGACTAGCGGGGGAATCAAGCTCCTACAATGAGCAGTTCTTC; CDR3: CSVAGLAGESSSYNEQFF
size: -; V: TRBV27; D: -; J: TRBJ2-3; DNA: TGTGCCAGCAGTCCCCGTAGCGGAGATAGCACAGATACGCAGTATTTT; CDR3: CASSPRSGDSTDTQYF
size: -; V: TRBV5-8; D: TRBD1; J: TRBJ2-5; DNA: TGTGCCTGGGGAGACAGGGTCCAAGAGACCCAGTACTTC; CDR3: CAWGDRVQETQYF
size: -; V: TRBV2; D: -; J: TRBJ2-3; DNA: TGTGCCAGCCTAGCGTTTAGCGATACGCAGTATTTT; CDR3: CASLAFSDTQYF
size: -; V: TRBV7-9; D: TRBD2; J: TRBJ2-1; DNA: TGTGCCAGCAGCCCTAGGGAGTTCTGGACTAGCGGCTACAATGAGCAGTTCTTC; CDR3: CASSPREFWTSGYNEQFF
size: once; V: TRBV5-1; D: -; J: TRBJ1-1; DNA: TGCGCCAGCAGCTTGTCGGGGGGCGTCACTGAAGCTTTCTTT; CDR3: CASSLSGGVTEAFF
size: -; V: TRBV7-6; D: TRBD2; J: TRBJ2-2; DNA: TGTGCCAGCAGCTTAGTTATAGCGGGGAGCACCGGGGAGCTGTTTTTT; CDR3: CASSLVIAGSTGELFF
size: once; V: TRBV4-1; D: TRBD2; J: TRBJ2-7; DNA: TGCGCCAGCAGCCAAGATCTGTCGCGTGGAGCGGGACTAGGTGAGCAGTACTTC; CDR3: CASSQDLSRGAGLGEQYF
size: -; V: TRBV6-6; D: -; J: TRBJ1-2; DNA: TGTGCCAGCAGCCCCACGGGGTCCTATGGCTACACCTTC; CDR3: CASSPTGSYGYTF
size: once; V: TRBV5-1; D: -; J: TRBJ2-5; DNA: TGCGCCAGCAGCTTGGAGGTTCGTACAGTCCAAGAGACCCAGTACTTC; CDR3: CASSLEVRTVQETQYF
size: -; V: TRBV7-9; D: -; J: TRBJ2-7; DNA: TGTGCCAGCAGCTTAGCGCGTGGCGGCTACGAGCAGTACTTC; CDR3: CASSLARGGYEQYF
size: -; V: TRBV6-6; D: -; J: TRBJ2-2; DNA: TGTGCCAGCAGTTACTCTGTCTCTGACACCGGGGAGCTGTTTTTT; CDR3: CASSYSVSDTGELFF
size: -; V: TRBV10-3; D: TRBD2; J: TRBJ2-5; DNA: TGTGCCATCAGTGAGTCTAAGGGACTAGCGGGGAAAGAGACCCAGTACTTC; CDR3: CAISESKGLAGKETQYF
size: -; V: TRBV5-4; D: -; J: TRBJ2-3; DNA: TGTGCCAGCAGCCCCTCCTCGAGAGGGGCGAGCACAGATACGCAGTATTTT; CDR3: CASSPSSRGASTDTQYF
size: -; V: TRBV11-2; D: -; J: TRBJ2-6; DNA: TGTGCCAGCAGTCCCTCTGGGGCCAACGTCCTGACTTTC; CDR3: CASSPSGANVLTF
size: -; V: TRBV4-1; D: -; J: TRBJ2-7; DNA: TGCGCCAGCAGCCAAGCTCGGGGTTTAACGGAGCAGTACTTC; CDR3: CASSQARGLTEQYF
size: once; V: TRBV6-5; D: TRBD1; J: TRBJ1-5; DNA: TGTGCCAGCAGCTCACAGGGGCCCAGACAGCCCCAGCATTTT; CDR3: CASSSQGPRQPQHF
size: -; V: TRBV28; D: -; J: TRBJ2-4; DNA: TGTGCCAGCAGTTTAGAGGGGCCCGGAGAGGACATTCAGTACTTC; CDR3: CASSLEGPGEDIQYF
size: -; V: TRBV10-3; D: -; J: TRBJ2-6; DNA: TGTGCCATCAGTCTAGGGAAGCCTCTTAATTCTGGGGCCAACGTCCTGACTTTC; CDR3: CAISLGKPLNSGANVLTF
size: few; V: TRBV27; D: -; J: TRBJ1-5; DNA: TGTGCCAGCAAGGGGTATGGAGGTCAGCCCCAGCATTTT; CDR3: CASKGYGGQPQHF
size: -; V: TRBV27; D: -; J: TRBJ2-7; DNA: TGTGCCAGCAGTTTAAGTGTGTCCTACGAGCAGTACTTC; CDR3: CASSLSVSYEQYF
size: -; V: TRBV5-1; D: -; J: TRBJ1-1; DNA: TGCGCCAGCAGCTCGACGGGACCGCCCGGGACTGAAGCTTTCTTT; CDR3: CASSSTGPPGTEAFF
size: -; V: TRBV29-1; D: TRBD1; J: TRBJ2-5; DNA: TGCAGCGTCCAGAGTTGGGACAGGAATTGGGAGACCCAGTACTTC; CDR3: CSVQSWDRNWETQYF
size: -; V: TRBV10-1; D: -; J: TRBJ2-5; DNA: TGCGCCAGCAGTGATCAGGGGTTAGGAGAGACCCAGTACTTC; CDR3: CASSDQGLGETQYF
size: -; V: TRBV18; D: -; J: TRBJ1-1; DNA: TGTGCCAGCTCACCATCAGAGAGCCAGGGGTTGAACACTGAAGCTTTCTTT; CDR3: CASSPSESQGLNTEAFF
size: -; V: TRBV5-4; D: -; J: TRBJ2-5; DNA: TGTGCCAGCAGTCCAGAACTAGCTGGGGAGACCCAGTACTTC; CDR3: CASSPELAGETQYF
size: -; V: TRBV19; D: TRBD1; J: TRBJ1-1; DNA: TGTGCCAGTAGAACAGGGGGCATCACTGAAGCTTTCTTT; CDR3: CASRTGGITEAFF
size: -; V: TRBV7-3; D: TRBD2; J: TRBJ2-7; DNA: TGTGCCAGCAGCCCTATAGCGGGACCGAACGAGCAGTACTTC; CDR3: CASSPIAGPNEQYF
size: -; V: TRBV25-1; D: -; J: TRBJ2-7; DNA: TGTGCCAGCAGGGAGGTTTCCTCCTACGAGCAGTACTTC; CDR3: CASREVSSYEQYF
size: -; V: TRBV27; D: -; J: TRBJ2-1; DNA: TGTGCCAGCAGTTTATTCGGCCCCGGGAGTTCCTACAATGAGCAGTTCTTC; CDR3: CASSLFGPGSSYNEQFF
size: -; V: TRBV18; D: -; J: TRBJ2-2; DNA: TGTGCCAGCTCACCACTCAGCGAGGGACCCGGGGAGCTGTTTTTT; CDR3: CASSPLSEGPGELFF
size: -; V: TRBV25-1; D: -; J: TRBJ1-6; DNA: TGTGCCAGCAGTGCCCTGACCGGAAATAATTCACCCCTCCACTTT; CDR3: CASSALTGNNSPLHF
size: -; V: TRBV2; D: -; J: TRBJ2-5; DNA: TGTGCCAGCAGTGAAGCGGCAAGGGGCGCAAAGACCCAGTACTTC; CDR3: CASSEAARGAKTQYF